The 5 T cell receptor beta chains in this list originate from one sample, sequenced in a study of T-cell memory formation after mild COVID-19. TCRdb reprocessed the 5' RACE reads with MiXCR, giving one entry per CDR3 protein. The top ten hold 25% to 30% of the sample, which has about 110,000 distinct CDR3 sequences, about a sixth seen once. The specimen was PBMCs or a T cell subset sorted from them (not recorded which). The receptors were sampled from an adult woman who had mild COVID-19 (a few samples of this study predate the infection). Cell type and time point are not known.

The chain has TRBV12-3 or TRBV12-4 and TRBJ2-2; 12 bases agree with TRBD2. V lost 6 bases and J lost 7; bases outside the gene matches: 6. This CDR3 region has 15 residues. CDR3 amino acids: CASSLAGGPSGELFF. Here the CDR3 DNA reads TGTGCCAGCAGCCTAGCGGGGGGGCCCAGCGGGGAGCTGTTTTTT.

The V gene is TRBV5-5, the J gene TRBJ2-2; D is possibly TRBD1 or TRBD2 (5 bases each). CDR1 is SGHKS and CDR2 is YYEKEE in the germline V gene (reference sequence). This CDR3 is 15 amino acids long. V lost 4 bases and J 1 base, leaving 11 bases between the germline ends. The CDR3 sequence: CASSDGTENTGELFF. DNA of the CDR3: TGTGCCAGCAGCGACGGGACCGAGAACACCGGGGAGCTGTTTTTT.

This rearrangement joins TRBV6-5 to TRBJ2-2, with D unclear. The germline CDR1 and CDR2 sequences are MNHEY and SVGAGI. This CDR3 region has 12 residues. V lost 4 bases and J lost 7, with 7 bases in between. CDR3 DNA: TGTGCCAGCAGTTGGGCGGACGGGGAGCTGTTTTTT. Residues: CASSWADGELFF.

In this sample, this clonotype turned up a few times. This sequence joins TRBV4-3 and TRBJ1-2; 7 bases agree with TRBD1. V trimming: 0 bases; J trimming: 2 bases; junction bases outside the gene matches: 3. CDR3 length: 15 amino acids. Germline CDR1 and CDR2: LGHNA and YSLEER. CDR3 residues: CASSQDRGQNYGYTF. CDR3 nucleotide sequence: TGCGCCAGCAGCCAAGATCGGGGACAGAACTATGGCTACACCTTC.

CDR3 nucleotide sequence: TGCGCCAGCAGCTTGGGCCTTCAGGGCTACGAGCAGTACTTC. Residues: CASSLGLQGYEQYF. The genes are TRBV4-1 and TRBJ2-7; D is perhaps TRBD1 (5 bases). Trimming took off 5 bases at V and 3 bases at J, with 14 bases between the two ends. The germline CDR1 and CDR2 sequences are MGHRA and YSYEKL. The CDR3 runs to 14 residues.